Below are 21 T cell receptor beta chains sequenced from a single sample in a study of T cells in Graves' hyperthyroidism and ophthalmopathy. Template material for amplifying TCR beta CDR3 regions consisted of RNA transcripts. A first-round RT-PCR of the TCR CDR3 used the HTBI primer set. From the multiplex PCR reads, TCRdb called clonotypes with MiXCR, one entry per CDR3 protein. The profile covers some 500,000 distinct CDR3 sequences, with 15% to 20% appearing a single time and 25% to 30% taken by the ten largest. Material for sequencing was blood. The receptors shown here come from a woman aged 30 to 39 with Graves' ophthalmopathy.

This clonotype has a handful of counts. This chain links TRBV2 with TRBJ2-2; D uncertain. V lost 3 bases and J 1 base, leaving 9 bases between the germline ends. Germline loops: CDR1 SNHLY, CDR2 FYNNEI. This CDR3 is 15 amino acids long. CDR3 sequence reads: CASSEWQKNTGELFF. The CDR3 DNA follows: TGTGCCAGCAGTGAGTGGCAGAAGAACACCGGGGAGCTGTTTTTT.

The chain carries TRBV10-3 and TRBJ2-3; D unclear. CDR3 length equals 15 residues. Trimming stripped 2 bases from V and 2 bases from J, with 11 bases between. Per germline, CDR1 ENHRY and CDR2 SYGVKD. CDR3 in amino acids: CAISEGQRNTDTQYF. The CDR3 DNA sequence: TGTGCCATCAGTGAGGGGCAGAGGAACACAGATACGCAGTATTTT.

The chain joins TRBV4-3 to TRBJ2-2; 8 bases agree with TRBD1. V shed 0 bases and J 0 bases; nucleotides not matched to a gene: 12. Germline V CDR1 and CDR2: LGHNA, YSLEER. The CDR3 has 20 amino acids. CDR3 region: CASSQELAAGGYSNTGELFF. The CDR3 bases are TGCGCCAGCAGCCAAGAATTGGCGGCAGGGGGCTATTCGAACACCGGGGAGCTGTTTTTT.

This clonotype was seen a few times. The chain employs TRBV4-3 and TRBJ2-4; the match to TRBD2 covers 7 bases. Germline values: CDR1 LGHNA, CDR2 YSLEER. The CDR3 extends over 17 amino acids. V shed 4 bases, J shed 0 bases, and the junction held 9 bases outside the gene matches. CDR3 protein: CASSRRWGEGAKNIQYF. The CDR3 bases are TGCGCCAGCAGCCGAAGGTGGGGGGAGGGAGCCAAAAACATTCAGTACTTC.

This clonotype came up a few times. The chain combines TRBV4-1 with TRBJ2-1; D is ambiguous. This CDR3 is 16 amino acids long. V was pared by 1 base and J by 1 base, with 11 bases between. CDR1 and CDR2 (germline): MGHRA, YSYEKL. CDR3 sequence (DNA): TGCGCCAGCAGCCAAGTCTACCAGGAATCCTACAATGAGCAGTTCTTC. Its protein is CASSQVYQESYNEQFF.

The chain combines TRBV2 with TRBJ2-2; D might be TRBD1 or TRBD2, each matching 5 bases. Trimming took 6 bases from V and 2 from J, leaving 16 bases between them. This CDR3 has 16 amino acids. Germline-derived CDR1 and CDR2 are SNHLY and FYNNEI. In nucleotides, the CDR3 is TGTGCCAGCAGCCCCTTGAGGGGAATTAACACCGGGGAGCTGTTTTTT. Its protein product is CASSPLRGINTGELFF. Complete variable domain (other parts from reference TRBV2 and TRBJ2-2): EPEVTQTPSHQVTQMGQEVILRCVPISNHLYFYWYRQILGQKVEFLVSFYNNEISEKSEIFDDQFSVERPDGSNFTLKIRSTKLEDSAMYFCASSPLRGINTGELFFGEGSRLTVL.

This clonotype was seen at least ten times. The chain employs TRBV12-3 or TRBV12-4 and TRBJ2-1; D gene uncertain. CDR3 length: 14 residues. V was trimmed by 5 bases and J by 5 bases, leaving 13 bases between them. The DNA for the CDR3 is TGTGCCAGCAGTGACCCTGCTAGGAACAATGAGCAGTTCTTC. It encodes CASSDPARNNEQFF.

This clonotype turned up a few times. The chain has TRBV28 and TRBJ1-6; a possible D gene is TRBD1 (6 bases). The CDR3 is 14 amino acids. V lost 5 bases to trimming and J lost 7 bases, with 12 bases between them. Germline V lookup: CDR1 MDHEN, CDR2 SYDVKM. The chain's CDR3 is CASSPQGVNSPLHF. The CDR3 region has the DNA TGTGCCAGCAGTCCACAGGGAGTGAATTCACCCCTCCACTTT.

This clonotype has at least ten counts. The chain joins TRBV2 to TRBJ1-1, with D possibly TRBD1 on 5 matching bases. V shed 6 bases and J shed 5 bases, with 13 bases lying between them. The germline V gene encodes CDR1 SNHLY and CDR2 FYNNEI. This CDR3 comprises 13 residues. CDR3 sequence: CASRGESVTEAFF. As DNA, the CDR3 is TGTGCCAGCAGAGGGGAAAGTGTGACTGAAGCTTTCTTT.

This clonotype was found a few times. The V gene is TRBV24-1, the J gene TRBJ2-5, with TRBD1 identical over 9 bases. The V segment lost 5 bases and the J segment 1 base; nucleotides outside the gene matches: 10. The CDR3 consists of 17 residues. Germline V lookup: CDR1 KGHDR, CDR2 SFDVKD. CDR3 in DNA: TGTGCCACCAGTGGCCAAACCGGGACAGGGAGCCAAGAGACCCAGTACTTC. Its translation: CATSGQTGTGSQETQYF.

This clonotype was seen at least ten times. The CDR3 nucleotides read TGTGCCAGCAGTCTCGGACAGGGCTTCTCCTACGAGCAGTACTTC. Translating gives CASSLGQGFSYEQYF. The J gene is TRBJ2-7, the V gene TRBV27, with 8 bases that match TRBD1. The CDR3 length is 15 residues. Unmatched junction bases numbered 6, after V lost 5 bases and J lost 0 bases. Germline V gives CDR1 MNHEY, CDR2 SMNVEV (reference sequence).

This clonotype was counted only a few times. The V gene is TRBV19, the J gene TRBJ2-2, with 7 bases aligning to TRBD1. Looked up from germline, CDR1 is LNHDA and CDR2 is SQIVND (reference sequence). V lost 3 bases, J lost 6 bases, and 7 bases stayed unmatched. The CDR3 is made up of 15 amino acids. DNA of the CDR3: TGTGCCAGTAGTATCCCCACAGGGGTTCCCGGGGAGCTGTTTTTT. Translated: CASSIPTGVPGELFF.

This clonotype was counted ten times or more. This chain connects TRBV2 to TRBJ2-2; 11 nucleotides agree with TRBD1. J was trimmed by 6 bases and V by 4 bases; bases with no gene match: 4. Germline V gene data show CDR1 as SNHLY and CDR2 as FYNNEI. The CDR3 is 15 amino acids. The CDR3 DNA is TGTGCCAGCAGTGCGGACAGGGGGCAATCCGGGGAGCTGTTTTTT. It encodes CASSADRGQSGELFF.

This clonotype was detected ten times or more. The rearrangement joins TRBV28 to TRBJ2-7, with 7 bases fitting TRBD2. CDR1 and CDR2 from the germline V gene are MDHEN and SYDVKM. The CDR3 sequence is 14 residues long. V gave up 6 bases and J gave up 2 bases; unmatched junction bases: 7. CDR3 bases: TGTGCCAGCAGCGGGGGGAGGCCCCCCTACGAGCAGTACTTC. This gives the protein CASSGGRPPYEQYF.

This clonotype was detected a few times. The chain links TRBV20-1 to TRBJ2-5; 8 nucleotides line up with TRBD2. Germline loops: CDR1 DFQATT, CDR2 SNEGSKA (reference sequence). J gave up 10 bases and V 7 bases, and 11 bases lay outside the gene matches. CDR3 size: 12 residues. As DNA, the CDR3 is TGCAGTGTGGGCGTTAATAGCGGGGACCAGTACTTC. It encodes CSVGVNSGDQYF.

This clonotype was seen many times. This chain joins TRBV20-1 and TRBJ2-1; a weak D match, TRBD2 (5 bases). From germline, CDR1 is DFQATT and CDR2 SNEGSKA (reference sequence). V was trimmed by 0 bases and J by 0 bases, leaving 15 bases between them. This CDR3 region has 17 residues. The CDR3 is CSARDPVRGSSYNEQFF. The CDR3 nucleotides read TGCAGTGCTAGAGATCCTGTCCGGGGTAGCTCCTACAATGAGCAGTTCTTC.

The CDR3 region is CASSLAGLAGGPWGNEQFF. CDR3 nucleotides: TGCGCCAGCAGCTTGGCAGGACTAGCGGGAGGGCCTTGGGGCAATGAGCAGTTCTTC. The V gene is TRBV5-1, the J gene TRBJ2-1, with 15 bases lining up with TRBD2. The V segment lost 0 bases and the J segment 6 bases; nucleotides outside the gene matches: 10. Germline V gene lookup returns CDR1 SGHRS and CDR2 YFSETQ. CDR3 length: 19 residues.

About this clonotype: A clone one base away is much larger, so this may be a read error. Likely a read error: the CDR3 ends without its conserved phenylalanine or tryptophan. The rearrangement joins TRBV12-3 or TRBV12-4 to TRBJ2-5, with TRBD1 matching over 7 bases. J gave up 7 bases and V 4 bases, and 15 bases lay outside the gene matches. The CDR3 consists of 16 residues. The CDR3 reads CASSSSRDSPSWTQYL. The CDR3 DNA reads as TGTGCCAGCAGTTCGTCCCGGGACAGCCCTAGTTGGACCCAGTACCTC.

This clonotype was observed at least ten times. This chain uses TRBV28 with TRBJ2-5; 8 bases map to TRBD2. V was clipped by 5 bases and J by 4 bases; unmatched bases: 9. This CDR3 is 15 amino acids long. The germline CDR1 and CDR2 sequences are MDHEN and SYDVKM. CDR3 loop: CASSLAGGGPETQYF. The DNA for the CDR3 is TGTGCCAGCAGTCTGGCCGGGGGGGGGCCAGAGACCCAGTACTTC.

The DNA of the CDR3 is TGTGCGACCCAGGGGGGAGGCACCATCTCCTACAATGAGCAGTTCTTC. This sequence encodes CATQGGGTISYNEQFF. The rearrangement links TRBV19 to TRBJ2-1, with D possibly TRBD1 on 7 matching bases. Germline assignment: CDR1 LNHDA and CDR2 SQIVND (reference sequence). The CDR3 runs to 16 residues.

This clonotype was recorded many times. The chain carries TRBV12-3 or TRBV12-4 and TRBJ1-3; D is unclear. Trimming pared 1 base from V and 4 bases from J, leaving 8 bases between. The CDR3 has 14 amino acids. The CDR3 nucleotides read TGTGCCAGCAGTTTAGGTCGCAGGGGAAACACCATATATTTT. Translated: CASSLGRRGNTIYF.